This record concerns one T cell receptor (beta chain) sequence. What it binds is not known. Assays were performed on some 9.2 x 10^4 TCR templates per sample. The data were produced by immunoSEQ multiplex PCR, yet TCRdb's version contains in-frame clones alone and is incomplete. The table lists approximately 92,000 clones, roughly 94% of them singletons. The data derive from a study of siplizumab effects on memory and regulatory T cells. Study conclusions and caveats: The mapping of alloreactive clones to unstimulated subsets covered only a minor fraction of them. Naive T cells looked more diverse than memory cells, and they looked like major contributors to the alloresponse.

V lost 6 bases, J lost 0 bases, and 12 bases lay in between. The CDR3 runs 14 residues. Germline CDR1 reads MNHEY; CDR2 reads SVGAGI. The chain has TRBV6-5 and TRBJ2-7; no clear D gene. The TCR originated in a human donor in good health. What was sequenced was non-Treg CD4+ T cells sorted from blood. The CDR3 sequence: CASSRDSYSYEQYF. DNA of the CDR3: TGTGCCAGCAGCCGAGATAGTTACTCCTACGAGCAGTACTTC.